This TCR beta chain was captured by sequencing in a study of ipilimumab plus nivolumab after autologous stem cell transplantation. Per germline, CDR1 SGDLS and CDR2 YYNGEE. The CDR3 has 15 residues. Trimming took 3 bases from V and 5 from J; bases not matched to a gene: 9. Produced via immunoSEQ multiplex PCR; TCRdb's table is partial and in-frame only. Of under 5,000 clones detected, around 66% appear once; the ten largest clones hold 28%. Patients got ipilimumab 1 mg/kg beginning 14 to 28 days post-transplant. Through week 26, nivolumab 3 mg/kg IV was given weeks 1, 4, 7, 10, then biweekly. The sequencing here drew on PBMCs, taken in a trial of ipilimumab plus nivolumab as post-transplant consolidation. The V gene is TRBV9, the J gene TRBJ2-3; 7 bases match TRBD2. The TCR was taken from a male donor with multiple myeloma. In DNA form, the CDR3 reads TGTGCCAGCAGCGCCCGGAGCGGGGCGGGAGATACGCAGTATTTT. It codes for CASSARSGAGDTQYF. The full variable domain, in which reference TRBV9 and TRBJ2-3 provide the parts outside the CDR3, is DSGVTQTPKHLITATGQRVTLRCSPRSGDLSVYWYQQSLDQGLQFLIQYYNGEERAKGNILERFSAQQFPDLHSELNLSSLELGDSALYFCASSARSGAGDTQYFGPGTRLTVL.